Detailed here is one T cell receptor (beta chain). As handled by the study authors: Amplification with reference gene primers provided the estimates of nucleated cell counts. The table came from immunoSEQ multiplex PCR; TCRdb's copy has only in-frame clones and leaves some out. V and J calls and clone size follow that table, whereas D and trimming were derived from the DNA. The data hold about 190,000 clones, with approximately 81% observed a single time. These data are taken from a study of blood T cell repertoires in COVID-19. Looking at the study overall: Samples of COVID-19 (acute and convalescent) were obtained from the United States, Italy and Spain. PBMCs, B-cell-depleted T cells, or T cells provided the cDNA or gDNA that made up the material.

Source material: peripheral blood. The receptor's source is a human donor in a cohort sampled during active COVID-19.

For the CDR3, the DNA is TGTGCCAGCAGTGAAGTAGTAAGGGGAGGTCGTGCCGGGGAGCTGTTTTTT. It is translated as CASSEVVRGGRAGELFF. The chain carries TRBV6-1 and TRBJ2-2; possibly TRBD2 for D (6 bases). V was cut by 1 base and J by 6 bases, with 18 bases left in between. Per germline, CDR1 MNHNS and CDR2 SASEGT. This CDR3 has 17 residues.